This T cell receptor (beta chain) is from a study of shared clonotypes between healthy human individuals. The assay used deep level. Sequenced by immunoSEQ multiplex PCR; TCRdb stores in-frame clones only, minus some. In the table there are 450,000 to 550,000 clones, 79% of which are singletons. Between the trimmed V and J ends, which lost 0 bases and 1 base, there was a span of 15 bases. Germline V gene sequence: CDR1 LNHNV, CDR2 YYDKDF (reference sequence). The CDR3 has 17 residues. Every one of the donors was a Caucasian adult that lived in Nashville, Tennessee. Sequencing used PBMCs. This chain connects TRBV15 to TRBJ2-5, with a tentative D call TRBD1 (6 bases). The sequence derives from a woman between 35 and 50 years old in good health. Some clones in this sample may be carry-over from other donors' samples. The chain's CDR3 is CATSRDSPGVSQETQYF. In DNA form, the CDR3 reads TGTGCCACCAGCAGAGATAGTCCAGGGGTCTCCCAAGAGACCCAGTACTTC.